This TCR beta chain was identified in a study of identical twins. Study conclusions and caveats: Monozygotic twin pairs showed more out-of-frame TCR alpha sharing than models estimated. Surplus twin overlap in beta out-of-frame sequences was less pronounced.

Each cDNA held unique molecular identifiers, and template switching gave it a universal primer site. A single record per CDR3 protein comes from TCRdb applying MiXCR to the 5' RACE reads. The sample shows around 650,000 distinct CDR3 sequences, about 7.6% of them seen only once. A word on this clonotype: Its antigen remains unidentified.

Germline V gene sequence: CDR1 SNHLY, CDR2 FYNNEI. CDR3 length: 14 residues. V was clipped by 5 bases and J by 7 bases; unmatched bases: 7. These records were also assigned to another study, of yellow fever vaccine responses in identical twins. That work adds: Twins' vaccine T cell responses reportedly seemed partly convergent and partly personalized.

The receptor's source is a woman between 18 and 29 years old in good health. Sequenced material: PBMCs. This chain joins TRBV2 and TRBJ2-3; TRBD2 matches 9 bases. In nucleotides, the CDR3 is TGTGCCAGCAGTACGGGACTAGCCGCTAATACGCAGTATTTT. Translating it yields CASSTGLAANTQYF.